The 15 T cell receptor beta chains presented below share a single source sample, sequenced in a study of blood T cell repertoires in COVID-19 (dated by TCRdb to about 2020). The library was made by the immunoSEQ multiplex PCR assay. Entries here come from immuneACCESS through TCRdb and include only in-frame sequences with V and J called. Some clones fail to appear in such tables; in the studies checked, an unresolved V gene covers under half of the shortfall, and the cause of the remainder is unknown. The sample data list 150,000 to 200,000 clones, and 80% to 85% of these were observed just once. 9.1% of the sample is held by the ten biggest clonotypes. The sample was peripheral blood. The receptor set was obtained from a woman aged 80 or over with active or convalescent COVID-19.

The chain carries TRBV7-2 and TRBJ2-1; a possible D gene is TRBD2 (7 bases). The CDR3 totals 15 residues. The germline V and J ends were trimmed by 3 bases and 4 bases, with 13 bases remaining between them. CDR1 is SGHTA and CDR2 is FQGNSA in the germline V gene. CDR3 residues: CASSLGAGAYNEQFF. In DNA, the CDR3 is TGTGCCAGCAGCTTGGGGGCGGGGGCTTACAATGAGCAGTTCTTC.

The chain employs TRBV18 and TRBJ1-2, with 7 bases matching TRBD1. Trimming cost V 3 bases and J 6 bases; bases outside gene matches: 7. The CDR3 is 14 residues long. Germline CDR1 is KGHSH and CDR2 is LQKENI. In nucleotides, the CDR3 is TGTGCCAGCTCACCGAGAGGGGGCGTAGATGGCTACACCTTC. Amino acid sequence: CASSPRGGVDGYTF. The entire variable domain, with the rest obtained from reference TRBV18 and TRBJ1-2, is as follows: NAGVMQNPRHLVRRRGQEARLRCSPMKGHSHVYWYRQLPEEGLKFMVYLQKENIIDESGMPKERFSAEFPKEGPSILRIQQVVRGDSAAYFCASSPRGGVDGYTFGSGTRLTVV.

This sequence joins TRBV18 and TRBJ1-5; the match to TRBD1 covers 7 bases. CDR1 and CDR2 from the germline V gene are KGHSH and LQKENI. V lost 3 bases, J lost 1 base, and 0 bases stayed unmatched. The CDR3 sequence is 14 residues long. CDR3 region: CASSPGQSNQPQHF. In DNA, the CDR3 is TGTGCCAGCTCACCGGGACAGAGCAATCAGCCCCAGCATTTT.

The rearrangement links TRBV5-1 to TRBJ1-4, with 8 bases aligning to TRBD1. CDR1 and CDR2 (germline): SGHRS, YFSETQ. This CDR3 has 14 residues. Unmatched junction bases numbered 7, after V lost 4 bases and J lost 8 bases. CDR3 nucleotide sequence: TGCGCCAGCAGCCAGGACAGGGAGGGGGAAAAACTGTTTTTT. It encodes CASSQDREGEKLFF.

This chain's CDR3 is CASSLLGGRNTEAFF. The CDR3, as DNA: TGTGCCAGCAGCTTGCTGGGAGGCAGGAACACTGAAGCTTTCTTT. The chain has TRBV5-6 and TRBJ1-1; D is undetermined. From germline, CDR1 is SGHDT and CDR2 YYEEEE. The length of the CDR3 is 15 residues. Trimming cost V 1 base and J 1 base, with 11 bases left between them.

CDR3 region: CASSRGQALSSYNEQFF. CDR3 DNA: TGTGCCAGCTCACGCGGACAGGCCTTGAGCTCCTACAATGAGCAGTTCTTC. The genes are TRBV18 and TRBJ2-1; TRBD1 aligns across 7 bases. Unmatched junction bases numbered 9, after V lost 4 bases and J lost 0 bases. The CDR3 is made up of 17 amino acids. The germline CDR1 and CDR2 sequences are KGHSH and LQKENI.

The V gene is TRBV19, the J gene TRBJ1-2, with D possibly TRBD1 on 5 matching bases. The V gene's germline CDR1 is LNHDA and CDR2 SQIVND (reference sequence). V was cut by 4 bases and J by 5 bases, with 8 bases left in between. The CDR3 is made up of 12 amino acids. CDR3 nucleotide sequence: TGTGCCAGTAGTACTACAGGTTATGGCTACACCTTC. It encodes CASSTTGYGYTF.

This clone was seen a handful of times. The chain carries TRBV29-1 and TRBJ1-1, with D possibly TRBD1 on 5 matching bases. CDR1 is SQVTM and CDR2 is ANQGSEA in the germline V gene. The CDR3 is 13 amino acids. Between the trimmed V and J ends, which lost 3 bases and 1 base, there was a span of 9 bases. CDR3 sequence reads: CSVEPQGNTEAFF. The CDR3 DNA follows: TGCAGCGTTGAGCCCCAGGGGAACACTGAAGCTTTCTTT.

The V call is TRBV7-2, the J call TRBJ2-2, with 13 bases lining up with TRBD2. This CDR3 contains 16 residues. Germline CDR1 and CDR2: SGHTA and FQGNSA. The J segment lost 3 bases and the V segment lost 6 bases, leaving 4 bases of the junction unmatched. The CDR3 reads CASSRLAGGYTGELFF. For the CDR3, the DNA is TGTGCCAGCAGTCGACTAGCGGGGGGCTACACCGGGGAGCTGTTTTTT.

CDR3 nucleotides: TGTGCCAGCAGCTTAGAGGCGCGGGGAATCCCTAATTCACCCCTCCACTTT. Its protein product is CASSLEARGIPNSPLHF. This chain links TRBV11-3 with TRBJ1-6; no clear D gene. V lost 0 bases and J 6 bases, leaving 15 bases between the germline ends. Germline CDR1 is SGHNT and CDR2 is YENEEA. The CDR3 consists of 17 residues.

This chain uses TRBV19 with TRBJ1-5; possible D gene TRBD1, 5 bases. The CDR3 spans 17 residues. CDR1 and CDR2 (germline): LNHDA, SQIVND (reference sequence). Trimming removed 2 bases from V and 0 bases from J, with 14 bases in between. DNA for the CDR3: TGTGCCAGTAGTATACTTCCAGGGCCGAATAGCAATCAGCCCCAGCATTTT. Protein product: CASSILPGPNSNQPQHF.

CDR3 sequence (DNA): TGTGCCAGCAGTGAACAGGGGCTGAATAGCGAGCAGTACTTC. Translating gives CASSEQGLNSEQYF. This rearrangement joins TRBV6-1 to TRBJ2-7; TRBD1 might be the D (6 bases). The germline gives CDR1 MNHNS, CDR2 SASEGT. Trimming took 2 bases from V and 6 from J, leaving 14 bases between them. The CDR3 covers 14 residues.

The chain recombines TRBV3-1 (or the pseudogene TRBV3-2) with TRBJ1-3, with 10 nucleotides matching TRBD1. Trimming cost V 4 bases and J 1 base; bases outside gene matches: 4. CDR1 and CDR2 (germline): LGHDT, YNNKEL (reference sequence). The CDR3 has 16 residues. CDR3 sequence (DNA): TGTGCCAGCAGCCCAAGGGACAGGGGATCTGGAAACACCATATATTTT. Protein product: CASSPRDRGSGNTIYF.

The rearrangement joins TRBV7-6 to TRBJ1-4; 10 bases align to TRBD1. J lost 7 bases, V lost 5 bases, and 7 bases had no gene match. Germline loops: CDR1 SGHVS, CDR2 FNYEAQ. The CDR3 runs to 15 residues. CDR3 protein: CASSLTRQGAEKLFF. CDR3 sequence (DNA): TGTGCCAGCAGCCTCACGAGACAGGGGGCTGAAAAACTGTTTTTT.

This clone was seen just once. This chain connects TRBV5-1 to TRBJ1-2; 9 nucleotides line up with TRBD1. V trimming: 4 bases; J trimming: 8 bases; junction bases outside the gene matches: 6. The CDR3 is made up of 13 amino acids. Germline CDR1 is SGHRS and CDR2 is YFSETQ. The DNA of the CDR3 is TGCGCCAGCAGCACCACAGGGGGCGGGGGCTACACCTTC. Protein sequence: CASSTTGGGGYTF.